This T cell receptor beta chain comes out of a study of cytomegalovirus exposure and HLA in healthy donors. The CDR3 has 15 amino acids. Trimming removed 5 bases from V and 4 bases from J, with 17 bases in between. Germline values: CDR1 WSHSY, CDR2 SAAADI. The study's findings and limits: In a later analysis, 15,000 to 20,000 TCR beta sequences were associated with HLA alleles at 0.05 false discovery rate. Rarity held for most TCR sequences, but there were some public TCRs that occurred in many donors. Association of a missense DCLRE1C variant with TCR beta V- and J-gene trimming was reported in a later analysis. The study put 150 or so TCR beta chains on its list as cytomegalovirus-associated.

PCR employed 60 Vbeta and 13 Jbeta primers. The method was immunoSEQ multiplex PCR; TCRdb's version includes in-frame clones alone and lacks a portion of them. The repertoire holds some 220,000 clones, roughly 90% seen once, with about 1% in the top ten. A remark on this clone: The antigen is not known.

The J gene is TRBJ1-2, the V gene TRBV10-2; D uncertain. Sequenced: PBMCs. The TCR was taken from a young woman in good health and CMV-seronegative. The CDR3: CASSLSRAAGYGYTF. The DNA for the CDR3 is TGCGCCAGCAGTCTCTCCAGAGCAGCGGGCTATGGCTACACCTTC.